A selection of T cell receptor beta chains follows, all from one sample in a study of blood T cell repertoires in COVID-19. Here immunoSEQ multiplex PCR was the method, and the copy in TCRdb shows in-frame clones only, minus some. The data contain approximately 290,000 clones, approximately 86% of them singletons. Sequencing was done on a sample of peripheral blood. These receptors came from a human donor with COVID-19, enrolled during active disease. The donor label of this sample is uncertain. Each CDR3 is given with its conserved first and last residue. The D gene is left open where the match is weak. Expanded clones are given a class, and other clones once, few, many or no size at all.

>TRBD1|TRBJ2-7|NA|TRBV2
TGTGCCAGCAGTAAGGACAGGGCACCGGACGAGCAGTACTTC
CASSKDRAPDEQYF
>TRBD2|TRBJ2-7|NA|TRBV19
TGTGCCAGCGGACTAGCGGAAACCTACGAGCAGTACTTC
CASGLAETYEQYF
>TRBD2|TRBJ2-1|NA|TRBV7-2
TGTGCCAGCAGCTCACGACTAGCGGGGGGGTCAAACCCGTTCAATGAGCAGTTCTTC
CASSSRLAGGSNPFNEQFF
>TRBD2|TRBJ2-1|NA|TRBV6-2/TRBV6-3
TGTGCCAGCAGTTACTCGAATCTACTGGGTACTAGCGGGAGAAATGAGCAGTTCTTC
CASSYSNLLGTSGRNEQFF
>TRBD2|TRBJ2-7|NA|TRBV6-5
TGTGCCAGCAGCAAAGCGGGAACCGAGCAGTACTTC
CASSKAGTEQYF
>NA|TRBJ1-2|NA|TRBV5-5
TGTGCCAGCAGCTTAGGGACTCAGGCCTATGGCTACACCTTC
CASSLGTQAYGYTF
>NA|TRBJ2-4|NA|TRBV7-9
TGTGCCAGCAGCTCGGGGTTACAAGAAAACATTCAGTACTTC
CASSSGLQENIQYF
>NA|TRBJ2-1|NA|TRBV24-1
TGTGCCACCAGTGACATGCAAGGAGGTCATAATGAGCAGTTCTTC
CATSDMQGGHNEQFF
>NA|TRBJ1-2|once|TRBV5-6
TGTGCCAGCAGCTTGGAGCGGAGGGTGGAAGGCTACACCTTC
CASSLERRVEGYTF
>TRBD2|TRBJ2-7|few|TRBV28
TGTGCCAGCAGGCCGGGACTAGAAGCCTACGAGCAGTACTTC
CASRPGLEAYEQYF
>TRBD1|TRBJ1-5|NA|TRBV28
TGTGCCAGCAGTAAACCTGACAGGGGTGGTAATCAGCCCCAGCATTTT
CASSKPDRGGNQPQHF
>TRBD2|TRBJ2-1|NA|TRBV5-1
TGCGCCAGCAGCTTGGTGCGGACTAGCGTCGATGAGCAGTTCTTC
CASSLVRTSVDEQFF
>NA|TRBJ1-2|once|TRBV6-5
TGTGCCAGCAGTTACTCAGGGGATGTCTATGGCTACACCTTC
CASSYSGDVYGYTF
>NA|TRBJ1-2|NA|TRBV4-1
TGCGCCAGCAGCCAAGATCCCAGGGAGGGCTATGGCTACACCTTC
CASSQDPREGYGYTF
>NA|TRBJ1-6|NA|TRBV18
TGTGCCAGCTCACCGAGAAGCCCGGAGATTAATTCACCCCTCCACTTT
CASSPRSPEINSPLHF
>TRBD2|TRBJ2-3|NA|TRBV5-6
TGTGCCAGCAGCTTGGCGTATCGGTGGCGGGGGAACACAGATACGCAGTATTTT
CASSLAYRWRGNTDTQYF
>NA|TRBJ1-1|NA|TRBV6-6
TGTGCCAGCAGGTTCAGGGAATCTGGGACTGAAGCTTTCTTT
CASRFRESGTEAFF
>NA|TRBJ1-1|NA|TRBV19
TGTGCCAGTAGAGCGTGGACTACGATGAACACTGAAGCTTTCTTT
CASRAWTTMNTEAFF
>TRBD1|TRBJ2-3|once|TRBV18
TGTGCCAGCTCACCACCCGGGCCGGAGACAGGGGGCAGTACAGATACGCAGTATTTT
CASSPPGPETGGSTDTQYF
>TRBD2|TRBJ2-1|once|TRBV28
TGTGCCGTACCGGGACTAGCAGGAAATGAGCAGTTCTTC
CAVPGLAGNEQFF
>NA|TRBJ2-5|NA|TRBV7-9
TGTGCCAGCAGCTCCGGGGAGCAAGAGACCCAGTACTTC
CASSSGEQETQYF
>NA|TRBJ2-1|NA|TRBV6-5
TGTGCCAGCAGCCAAAGCCCCTATGAGCAGTTCTTC
CASSQSPYEQFF
>NA|TRBJ1-2|once|TRBV30
TGTGCCTGGAGTGCATCAGGGAACTATGGCTACACCTTC
CAWSASGNYGYTF
>TRBD1|TRBJ1-2|NA|TRBV29-1
TGCAGCGTTGCCTTGGGACAGGGACACGGCTACACCTTC
CSVALGQGHGYTF
>NA|TRBJ1-2|NA|TRBV19
TGTGCCAGTAGTATAGCAACAGGGATTGGCTACACCTTC
CASSIATGIGYTF
>TRBD2|TRBJ2-1|NA|TRBV27
TGTGCCAGCAGTAGAGGGACTAGCGGGAGTTACAATGAGCAGTTCTTC
CASSRGTSGSYNEQFF
>TRBD2|TRBJ2-1|NA|TRBV9
TGTGCCAGCAGCTCCTCGGGAGGGGGAAGCGGCAATGAGCAGTTCTTC
CASSSSGGGSGNEQFF
>NA|TRBJ2-3|NA|TRBV11-3
TGTGCCAGCAGCTTAGATTCCGGGAGAGCCACAGATACGCAGTATTTT
CASSLDSGRATDTQYF
>TRBD1|TRBJ1-2|NA|TRBV5-6
TGTGCCAGCGGGTCAAACAGGGGGTTCATAGCTAACTATGGCTACACCTTC
CASGSNRGFIANYGYTF
>NA|TRBJ1-1|NA|TRBV9
TGTGCCAGCAGCCCCCATCCCGGTAATCTTATTGAAGCTTTCTTT
CASSPHPGNLIEAFF
>TRBD2|TRBJ2-1|NA|TRBV19
TGTGCCAGTAGTACGCGGGAGAGACGGCATGAGCAGTTCTTC
CASSTRERRHEQFF
>NA|TRBJ2-1|NA|TRBV5-1
TGCGCCAGCAGCTTGGCTGTCCTAGCCCAAAGTGGGGAGCAGTTCTTC
CASSLAVLAQSGEQFF
>TRBD2|TRBJ2-7|NA|TRBV4-1
TGCGCCAGCAGCCAAGAGGTGGGGACTAGCTCATCCGAGCAGTACTTC
CASSQEVGTSSSEQYF
>TRBD1|TRBJ1-2|NA|TRBV12-3/TRBV12-4
TGTGCCAGCAGTACGGACAGGGGGCGAGGCTACACCTTC
CASSTDRGRGYTF
>NA|TRBJ1-2|NA|TRBV19
TGTGCCAGTAGTCCCCGCGGGGGAGACTATGGCTACACCTTC
CASSPRGGDYGYTF
>TRBD1|TRBJ1-2|NA|TRBV5-6
TGTGCCAGCAGCGCGACAGGGGGATTCTCTCCCGGCTACACCTTC
CASSATGGFSPGYTF
>TRBD1|TRBJ1-2|NA|TRBV6-6
TGTGCCAGCAGTTATTTAGGGGGCGAGTATGGCTACACCTTC
CASSYLGGEYGYTF
>NA|TRBJ2-2|NA|TRBV2
TGTGCCAGCAGTTATGCGGGGTACGGCGGGGAGCTGTTTTTT
CASSYAGYGGELFF
>NA|TRBJ1-4|NA|TRBV3-1/TRBV3-2
TGTGCCAGCAGCCAATTCCAAGTCGGGGCTAATGAAAAACTGTTTTTT
CASSQFQVGANEKLFF
>NA|TRBJ1-5|NA|TRBV7-2
TGTGCCAGTTCTGAGTTGGGGGGAGGCAATCAGCCCCAGCATTTT
CASSELGGGNQPQHF
>TRBD2|TRBJ2-1|NA|TRBV28
TGTGCCAGCAGTTTACGGGGTAGCGGGAGGGCCGGAGAGCAGTTCTTC
CASSLRGSGRAGEQFF
>NA|TRBJ2-7|few|TRBV28
TGTGCCAGCAGAGATAACTCCAGGGGTCGAGAGCAGTACTTC
CASRDNSRGREQYF
>TRBD1|TRBJ1-1|NA|TRBV11-2
TGTGCCAGCATCATCGGACAGGGGGTAACTGAAGCTTTCTTT
CASIIGQGVTEAFF
>NA|TRBJ2-1|once|TRBV6-5
TGTGCCAGCATAGGTGCGGGGCGGAATGAGCAGTTCTTC
CASIGAGRNEQFF